What follows is one TCR beta chain and its context. These data are taken from a study of blood T cell repertoires in COVID-19. The assay was immunoSEQ multiplex PCR, and TCRdb's table has in-frame clones only and misses some. The sample yields about 140,000 clones, roughly 85% seen once. Germline V lookup: CDR1 MGHDK, CDR2 SYGVNS. This CDR3 has 16 amino acids. With 7 bases removed from V and 2 bases from J, the gap between germline ends came to 21 bases. Sequencing was carried out using peripheral blood. The V gene is TRBV25-1, the J gene TRBJ2-7; perhaps TRBD2 as D (5 bases). The TCR comes from a human donor with acute or convalescent COVID-19. The donor label of this sample is uncertain. As DNA, the CDR3 is TGTGCCAGCACCTCTCTTTCCGGGAAAGGCGCCTACGAGCAGTACTTC. Translated, it gives CASTSLSGKGAYEQYF.